The 28 T cell receptor beta chains below were found in one sample sequenced in a study of OX40 agonist ivuxolimab in advanced cancers. Libraries were prepared by immunoSEQ multiplex PCR; TCRdb keeps only in-frame clonotypes and omits some of them. The table lists more than 55,000 clones, about nine tenths of them singletons. The specimen comprised CD4+ or CD8+ T cells sorted from blood, sampled in a trial of the OX40 agonist ivuxolimab. The origin of the receptors is an adult with an advanced solid tumor such as melanoma, head and neck, liver or kidney cancer.

This clone was counted between two and nine times. V usage is TRBV30 and J usage is TRBJ2-7; no clear D gene. From germline, CDR1 is GTSNPN and CDR2 SVGIG (reference sequence). Trimming stripped 0 bases from V and 3 bases from J, with 9 bases between. CDR3 length equals 13 residues. CDR3 in DNA: TGTGCCTGGAGTGTTAGCAGATACTACGAGCAGTACTTC. Its translation is CAWSVSRYYEQYF.

This rearrangement joins TRBV19 to TRBJ2-7; D perhaps matches TRBD2 (6 bases). The CDR3 sequence is 15 residues long. The V gene lost 3 bases and the J gene lost 4 bases, with 16 bases spanning the gap. Germline loops: CDR1 LNHDA, CDR2 SQIVND (reference sequence). The CDR3 coding sequence is TGTGCCAGTAGTATGCGGGCGGACGGACTATACGAGCAGTACTTC. This gives the protein CASSMRADGLYEQYF.

This clone qualifies as medium-sized. The CDR3 spells CSAQSVSSGANVLTF. In DNA, the CDR3 is TGCAGCGCCCAGAGCGTCAGCTCTGGGGCCAACGTCCTGACTTTC. V usage is TRBV29-1 and J usage is TRBJ2-6, with D hard to call. This CDR3 is built from 15 residues. V was shortened by 7 bases and J by 0 bases, with 13 bases between the two germline ends. Germline loops: CDR1 SQVTM, CDR2 ANQGSEA.

The gene calls are TRBV5-1 and TRBJ2-5; 15 nucleotides line up with TRBD2. The CDR3 sequence is 19 residues long. Germline CDR1 reads SGHRS; CDR2 reads YFSETQ. With 3 bases clipped from V and 2 bases from J, the junction kept 11 bases outside the gene matches. The CDR3 DNA reads TGCGCCAGCAGCTCCGCCGGACTAGCGGGAGGGCAGCTACAAGAGACCCAGTACTTC. Translated, it gives CASSSAGLAGGQLQETQYF.

A few counts support this clone. V and J are TRBV6-1 and TRBJ2-3; tentative D call: TRBD2 (6 bases). Germline V gene data show CDR1 as MNHNS and CDR2 as SASEGT. V dropped 3 bases and J dropped 2 bases, with 12 bases sitting between them. There are 15 residues in the CDR3. The CDR3 nucleotides are TGTGCCAGCAGTGAGCGGGAAATTCCCACAGATACGCAGTATTTT. Residues: CASSEREIPTDTQYF.

The V gene is TRBV28, the J gene TRBJ2-7; D could derive from TRBD1 or TRBD2 (6 bases each). Trimming took 3 bases from V and 3 from J, leaving 15 bases between them. Germline V gene lookup returns CDR1 MDHEN and CDR2 SYDVKM. The CDR3 length is 15 residues. This chain's CDR3 is CASSLVGGQYYEQYF. CDR3 in DNA: TGTGCCAGCAGTTTGGTGGGGGGCCAGTACTACGAGCAGTACTTC. Full variable domain (rest looked up from reference TRBV28 and TRBJ2-7): DVKVTQSSRYLVKRTGEKVFLECVQDMDHENMFWYRQDPGLGLRLIYFSYDVKMKEKGDIPEGYSVSREKKERFSLILESASTNQTSMYLCASSLVGGQYYEQYFGPGTRLTVT.

There are a few counts of this clone. The chain has TRBV30 and TRBJ1-2; D ambiguous. With 2 bases removed from V and 4 bases from J, the gap between germline ends came to 11 bases. CDR3 length: 13 amino acids. Germline lookup yields CDR1 GTSNPN and CDR2 SVGIG (reference sequence). In nucleotides, the CDR3 is TGTGCCTGGAGTTCGGGGAGAGGCTATGGCTACACCTTC. It translates to CAWSSGRGYGYTF.

This clone was counted only a few times. The chain joins TRBV10-3 to TRBJ1-2, with D possibly being TRBD1 (6 bases). The CDR3 loop spans 14 amino acids. Germline CDR1 ENHRY, CDR2 SYGVKD. Deletions cut 4 bases from V and 3 bases from J, with 12 bases between. This CDR3 is CAISVAGVDYGYTF. In DNA form, the CDR3 reads TGTGCCATCAGTGTGGCAGGGGTAGACTATGGCTACACCTTC.

V and J are TRBV19 and TRBJ2-1; D might be TRBD1 or TRBD2, each matching 5 bases. Germline CDR1 LNHDA, CDR2 SQIVND (reference sequence). The CDR3 sequence is 17 residues long. Trimming cost V 1 base and J 6 bases, with 19 bases left between them. CDR3 residues: CASSIGQGAGLLNEQFF. The CDR3 DNA reads TGTGCCAGTAGTATAGGGCAAGGGGCGGGTCTACTCAATGAGCAGTTCTTC.

The V gene is TRBV19, the J gene TRBJ2-3, with TRBD1 matching 7 bases. With 11 bases clipped from V and 2 bases from J, the junction kept 7 bases outside the gene matches. Germline V CDR1 and CDR2: LNHDA, SQIVND (reference sequence). There are 13 residues in the CDR3. The DNA for the CDR3 is TGTGCCTCTACAGGGGTGAACACAGATACGCAGTATTTT. As protein: CASTGVNTDTQYF.

This chain links TRBV7-8 with TRBJ1-3, with D uncertain. From germline, CDR1 is SGHVS and CDR2 FQNEAQ. Trimming removed 5 bases from V and 10 bases from J, with 15 bases in between. The CDR3 length is 13 residues. CDR3 nucleotide sequence: TGTGCCAGCAGCCTCTATGGGAGTGGTACCATATATTTT. It specifies CASSLYGSGTIYF.

This clone was seen a handful of times. The chain couples TRBV28 to TRBJ1-4; 10 positions match TRBD1. Trimming took 2 bases from V and 6 from J; bases not matched to a gene: 6. The CDR3 contains 16 residues. Germline V lookup: CDR1 MDHEN, CDR2 SYDVKM. Here the CDR3 DNA reads TGTGCCAGCAGTTTAACCGACAGGGGGCTTGATGAAAAACTGTTTTTT. This gives the protein CASSLTDRGLDEKLFF.

This chain connects TRBV15 to TRBJ1-2, with 7 bases fitting TRBD1. The CDR3 consists of 16 residues. Germline-derived CDR1 and CDR2 are LNHNV and YYDKDF (reference sequence). The junction had 8 bases not matched to a gene; V was cut back by 0 bases and J by 4 bases. CDR3 loop: CATSRDLATGTYGYTF. Written as DNA, the CDR3 is TGTGCCACCAGCAGAGATTTGGCGACAGGGACCTATGGCTACACCTTC.

This chain joins TRBV28 and TRBJ2-7; D is perhaps TRBD1 (6 bases). This CDR3 region has 14 residues. The germline V and J ends were trimmed by 10 bases and 0 bases, with 16 bases remaining between them. The germline gives CDR1 MDHEN, CDR2 SYDVKM. In DNA form, the CDR3 reads TGTGCCACCACAAAGGGACAAAGCTCCTACGAGCAGTACTTC. It is translated as CATTKGQSSYEQYF.

The V gene is TRBV28, the J gene TRBJ1-4; maybe TRBD1 (6 bases). There are 15 residues in the CDR3. V was clipped by 8 bases and J by 10 bases, with 23 bases between them. Germline V gene lookup returns CDR1 MDHEN and CDR2 SYDVKM. CDR3 loop: CASGISGARGGKLFF. The CDR3 region has the DNA TGTGCCAGCGGGATCTCAGGGGCGCGGGGGGGAAAACTGTTTTTT.

J is TRBJ1-1 and V is TRBV5-4; no clear D. Germline CDR1 is SGHNT and CDR2 is YYREEE (reference sequence). V lost 4 bases to trimming and J lost 4 bases, with 8 bases between them. The CDR3 totals 12 residues. CDR3 DNA sequence: TGTGCCAGCAGCCAGCGGGGCACTGAAGCTTTCTTT. This codes for CASSQRGTEAFF.

CDR3 residues: CASSPPRNSYEQYF. CDR3 DNA: TGTGCCAGCAGTCCCCCCAGGAATTCCTACGAGCAGTACTTC. The rearrangement uses TRBV27 and TRBJ2-7, with no clear D. V shed 5 bases and J shed 1 base, with 12 bases lying between them. Per the germline V gene, CDR1 is MNHEY and CDR2 is SMNVEV (reference sequence). The CDR3 spans 14 residues.

The chain links TRBV4-1 to TRBJ1-1, with 7 bases identical to TRBD1. The CDR3 contains 14 residues. V trimming: 2 bases; J trimming: 4 bases; junction bases outside the gene matches: 4. Germline CDR1 MGHRA, CDR2 YSYEKL. The CDR3 DNA follows: TGCGCCAGCAGCCAAATTGACAGGGCCACTGAAGCTTTCTTT. Translating gives CASSQIDRATEAFF.

V and J are TRBV28 and TRBJ2-2, with 10 bases matching TRBD2. This CDR3 contains 15 residues. V shed 2 bases, J shed 5 bases, and the junction held 2 bases outside the gene matches. From germline, CDR1 is MDHEN and CDR2 SYDVKM. This CDR3 reads CASSLASGSTGELFF. The CDR3 nucleotides read TGTGCCAGCAGTTTAGCTAGCGGGAGTACCGGGGAGCTGTTTTTT.

CDR3 DNA sequence: TGTGCCAGCAGCCCACGGACAGGGACCTACGAGCAGTACTTC. This gives the protein CASSPRTGTYEQYF. The V and J genes are TRBV7-2 and TRBJ2-7; TRBD1 agrees at 8 bases. Losses at the gene ends were 5 bases for V and 2 bases for J; bases not matched to a gene: 5. Germline CDR1 reads SGHTA; CDR2 reads FQGNSA. This CDR3 has 14 amino acids.

CDR3 protein: CASSLAGQGLANYGYTF. CDR3 bases: TGCGCCAGCAGCTTGGCTGGGCAGGGCTTAGCTAACTATGGCTACACCTTC. J is TRBJ1-2 and V is TRBV5-1; a possible D gene is TRBD1 (5 bases). The CDR3 is made up of 17 amino acids. The germline CDR1 and CDR2 sequences are SGHRS and YFSETQ. V was shortened by 0 bases and J by 0 bases, with 15 bases between the two germline ends.

This chain connects TRBV5-4 to TRBJ2-3, with D perhaps matching TRBD1 or TRBD2 (5 bases each). The V end lost 1 base, the J end lost 6 bases, and 18 bases lay between the germline ends. This CDR3 has 16 amino acids. Germline CDR1 reads SGHNT; CDR2 reads YYREEE (reference sequence). The chain's CDR3 is CASSLWTGRVSDTQYF. The CDR3 DNA reads as TGTGCCAGCAGCTTGTGGACGGGACGAGTAAGCGATACGCAGTATTTT.

V and J are TRBV11-2 and TRBJ2-7; a weak D match, TRBD1 (5 bases). Germline-derived CDR1 and CDR2 are SGHAT and FQNNGV. This CDR3 contains 12 residues. V was clipped by 7 bases and J by 8 bases, with 15 bases between them. The CDR3 here is CASTSGISQQYF. The DNA of the CDR3 is TGTGCCAGCACCTCAGGGATTTCTCAGCAGTACTTC.

The V and J genes are TRBV4-2 and TRBJ1-1, with a possible D match to TRBD1 (6 bases). The CDR3 consists of 15 residues. Deletions cut 4 bases from V and 5 bases from J, with 17 bases between. Germline V gives CDR1 LGHNA, CDR2 YNFKEQ. The CDR3 loop is CASSPSVRQGTEAFF. The CDR3 coding sequence is TGTGCCAGCAGCCCTTCGGTCCGGCAGGGGACTGAAGCTTTCTTT.

This clone occurred once. The CDR3 nucleotides are TGTGCCACCAGCAGAGATCAGGGTAGGGACTATGGCTACACCTTC. It codes for CATSRDQGRDYGYTF. This chain connects TRBV15 to TRBJ1-2; D is possibly TRBD1 (5 bases). Germline lookup yields CDR1 LNHNV and CDR2 YYDKDF (reference sequence). The CDR3 runs to 15 residues. V was shortened by 0 bases and J by 3 bases, with 11 bases between the two germline ends.

The genes are TRBV5-1 and TRBJ2-3; D remains unclear. Germline loops: CDR1 SGHRS, CDR2 YFSETQ. CDR3 length: 14 residues. Trimming pared 5 bases from V and 4 bases from J, leaving 14 bases between. The CDR3 DNA follows: TGCGCCAGCAGTTCGCTTTCAGTCGCAGATACGCAGTATTTT. Translated, it gives CASSSLSVADTQYF.

This clone was detected a few times. The chain couples TRBV11-2 to TRBJ2-5; no reliable D call. This CDR3 has 13 residues. V dropped 1 base and J dropped 2 bases, with 5 bases sitting between them. The germline V gene has CDR1 SGHAT and CDR2 FQNNGV. CDR3: CASSLGPQETQYF. CDR3 DNA: TGTGCCAGCAGCTTAGGGCCACAAGAGACCCAGTACTTC.

This rearrangement joins TRBV28 to TRBJ2-5; TRBD1 aligns across 12 bases. V trimming: 5 bases; J trimming: 1 base; junction bases outside the gene matches: 5. Per the germline V gene, CDR1 is MDHEN and CDR2 is SYDVKM. The CDR3 is 16 residues long. This CDR3 is CASSPRGQGAQETQYF. Here the CDR3 DNA reads TGTGCCAGCAGTCCCCGGGGACAGGGGGCCCAAGAGACCCAGTACTTC.